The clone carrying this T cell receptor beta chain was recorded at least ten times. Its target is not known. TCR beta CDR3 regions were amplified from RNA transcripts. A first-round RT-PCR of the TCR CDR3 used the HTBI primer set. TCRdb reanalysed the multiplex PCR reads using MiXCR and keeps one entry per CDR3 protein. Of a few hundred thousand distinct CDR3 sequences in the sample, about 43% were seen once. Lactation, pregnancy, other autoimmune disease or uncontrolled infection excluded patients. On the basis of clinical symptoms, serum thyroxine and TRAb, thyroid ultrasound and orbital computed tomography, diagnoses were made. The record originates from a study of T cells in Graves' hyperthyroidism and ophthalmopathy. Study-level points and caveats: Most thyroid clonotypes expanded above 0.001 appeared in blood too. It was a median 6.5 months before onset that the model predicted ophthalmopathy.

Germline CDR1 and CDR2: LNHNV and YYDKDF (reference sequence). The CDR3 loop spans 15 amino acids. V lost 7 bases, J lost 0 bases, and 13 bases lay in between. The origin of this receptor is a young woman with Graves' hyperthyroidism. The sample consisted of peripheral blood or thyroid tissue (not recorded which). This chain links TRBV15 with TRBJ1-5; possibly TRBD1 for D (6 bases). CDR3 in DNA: TGTGCCACCAACAGCGACAGGTATAGCAATCAGCCCCAGCATTTT. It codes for CATNSDRYSNQPQHF.